This TCR beta chain was documented in a study of cytomegalovirus exposure and HLA in healthy donors (dated by TCRdb to 2016 to 2017). Describing the broader study: An earlier analysis of roughly 500 of the donors reported about 250 Gb of sequence data and around 120 million unique TCR beta sequences from approximately 180 million T cells. A later analysis re-analyzed previously published TCR beta repertoires from hundreds of donors and added high-resolution HLA genotyping to study TCR occurrence patterns. Genome-wide SNP genotypes for about 60% of the 666 donors were used in a later genetic analysis, which treated that subset as a discovery cohort. Every discovery cohort repertoire had been produced on one sequencing platform. The study profiled the T cell repertoires of hundreds of subjects by immunosequencing and related them to cytomegalovirus serostatus. In the later analysis, no new phenotypic data were used to find candidate immune exposures; instead, reliance was placed on TCR beta sequences and their occurrence across donors. Across 398 genotyped donors of the cohort, an average of roughly 250,000 unique TCR beta nucleotide sequences per donor were sequenced, and roughly 20% of those sequences were non-productive. Because of strong linkage in the cohort, four to six DR-DQ haplotypes were treated as single units for association and clustering. An earlier analysis of roughly 580 of the donors used high-throughput TCR beta sequencing to judge whether each TCR beta V gene segment behaved as functional or pseudogenic. To predict cytomegalovirus infection status, the study brought together high-throughput TCR immunosequencing, statistical association of individual TCRs with disease status, and machine learning. Donor age, sex, ethnicity and CMV serostatus were compiled alongside the repertoire data. An early release that covered approximately 600 HLA-typed donors contained approximately 300 gigabases of sequencing data and 70 million to 100 million unique TCR sequences. Typing coverage differed by locus: A, B, C, DRB1 and DQB1 were typed in roughly 620-640 donors, DQA1 in roughly 500, DPA1 in 600 to 610, and DPB1 in approximately 450. HLA typing covered class I and class II loci at four-digit resolution. Among the approximately 420 genotyped donors, about 83% belonged to the genetic ancestry cluster associated with self-reported Caucasian donors. In addition to the first cohort of 666 subjects, a separate validation cohort of approximately 110 different subjects was used. The study aimed to test whether cataloging public T cell receptors could reveal signatures of past pathogen exposure. Paper-wide results and their limitations: A few of the identified cytomegalovirus-associated TCR beta chains were confirmed in vitro to be specific for cytomegalovirus antigens. The cohort was sequenced for TCR beta chains only, and without alpha or paired-chain data the features that could be detected were limited. When HLA alleles, especially DR and DQ, strongly co-occurred, TCR associations were difficult to assign to individual alleles. In a later analysis, HLA-associated TCR beta chains were found to be more clonally expanded and to have lower generation probabilities than equally common non-associated chains. Because some donors lacked HLA typing at each locus, the association tests relied only on the typed subset. In an earlier analysis of about 600 of the donors, most TCR beta V segments appeared in productive rearrangements about 90% or about 30% of the time, broadly matching IMGT annotations. In the study, 150 to 200 TCR beta chains were listed as associated with cytomegalovirus. Correlated functional status among segregating V segments might be attributable to linkage disequilibrium, but an unknown experimental factor could not be ruled out. A further reported finding was that TCR beta sequences accurately predicted the HLA-A and HLA-B alleles for most subjects in the first cohort. Specific HLA alleles were associated with 16,951 TCR beta sequences at a false discovery rate of 0.05 in a later analysis. The classifier was reported to diagnose cytomegalovirus status with high specificity and sensitivity in both the original cohort and the validation cohort. Sequencing depth was assumed to be roughly uniform across donors in the presence/absence analyses, though that assumption may not hold. In a later analysis, TCR association rates were found to vary across HLA loci, with the most associated TCRs seen for DRB1 alleles and the fewest for HLA-C alleles. The only immune exposure information available for the cohort was CMV serostatus. Most TCR sequences were observed very rarely across donors, whereas some public TCRs were present in many individuals. Because counts were too low, about 18 rarely observed V segments, including chromosome 9 orphons, were excluded from the earlier analysis of 587 of the donors. It was suggested by the authors that the approach could potentially be generalized to other disease states and immunological phenotypes. In a later analysis, several top co-occurrence clusters were reported to appear linked to parvovirus B19, influenza, CMV and Epstein-Barr virus. An association between a missense DCLRE1C variant and V-gene and J-gene trimming of TCR beta chains was found in a later genetic analysis and replicated in an independent cohort. A later analysis found that most CMV-associated TCR beta chains appeared HLA-restricted, with HLA associations seemingly driven largely by CMV exposure. A later genetic analysis reported fewer N-insertions in productive TCRs among donors in an Asian-associated ancestry cluster than the roughly 690-donor mean. A cluster of highly shared sequence variants was judged likely to be a technical artifact of the sequencing pipeline. The 87-base-pair reads could not distinguish some IMGT-functional V segments, including TRBV6-2 and TRBV6-3, so those segments were excluded.

Worth noting for this clone: Its recognized antigen is unknown. The sample holds no much larger clone one base away, and base qualities are not on file.

Receptors were amplified or captured by the immunoSEQ multiplex PCR assay. The multiplex PCR relied on a mix of 60 forward primers for TCR Vbeta segments and 13 reverse primers for TCR Jbeta segments. The CDR3 region of rearranged TCR beta genes was amplified from genomic DNA by a multiplex PCR assay. Amplified TCR beta libraries were sequenced as 87-base-pair reads on the Illumina HiSeq System. Per the original workflow: In a later analysis, around 80 million unique TCR beta chains were counted across the approximately 620 repertoires, and roughly 11 million of these chains were shared by at least two donors. Raw reads were error-corrected and collapsed into unique sequences with a nearest-neighbor algorithm that merged closely related sequences to remove PCR and sequencing errors. V, D and J gene segments were assigned by aligning CDR3 sequences to IMGT reference sequences. Each retained sequence needed at least a six-nucleotide match to both a V gene segment and a J gene segment. A rearrangement was called productive if the CDR3 had no stop codons and remained in frame with V and J, and every other rearrangement was called non-productive. Following IMGT convention, CDR3 was defined as the stretch from the second conserved V-encoded cysteine to the conserved J-encoded phenylalanine. The earlier analysis of 500 to 750 of the donors excluded any sequence lacking an unambiguous match to a single V gene segment. An earlier analysis of over 450 of the donors classified V segments as functional when productive rearrangements were above 56.7% and as segregating when the standard deviation between donors was above 5%. To diagnose cytomegalovirus status from the catalog of TCR beta chain sequences, a statistical classification framework was built. In a later analysis, V and J genes were assigned by comparing TCR nucleotide sequences against IMGT/GENE-DB human TR gene sequences. The TCRdist pipeline was used in a later analysis to assign CDR3 sequences and most-parsimonious VDJ recombination scenarios. In a later analysis, each TCR beta chain was defined by its CDR3 amino acid sequence together with its V-gene family, and reads without a unique V-gene family were excluded. In a later analysis, 450 to 600 highly shared, low-generation-probability nucleotide sequences were removed to address suspected cross-contamination and a sequencing artifact. For each public chain, a later analysis derived a clonal expansion index from normalized ranks of inferred template counts within each repertoire. In a later analysis, generation probabilities were computed using a VDJ recombination model fitted to out-of-frame rearrangements, and the results were checked against IGoR. A later analysis scored TCR-TCR, TCR-HLA and TCR-CMV co-occurrence with hypergeometric tests, applying a repertoire-size bias correction to TCR pairs. In a later analysis, false discovery rates were estimated by permuting HLA or CMV assignments 20 times. In a later analysis, co-occurring TCRs were grouped with DBSCAN, and TCRdist sequence similarity was added when clustering was performed within HLA-allele-positive subsets. Co-occurrence clustering excluded repertoires with fewer than 30,000 or more than 120,000 public chains, plus five with anomalous nucleotide sharing. TCRdb's version of the immuneACCESS table is confined to in-frame rearrangements and falls short of the full clone set. An unresolved V gene accounts for under half of the shortfall where checked; the remainder is of unknown origin. V and J calls and clone size are those listed in that table; D and trimming were worked out from the DNA. The sample data list about 120,000 clones, and 80% to 90% of these were observed just once. The leading ten clones occupy more than 1.5% of the sample.

In total, just over 650 healthy bone marrow donors made up the cohort. All cohort members were sampled while nominally healthy, although unrecorded immune exposures were likely present. The donor was CMV seronegative and was included in the group of 352 seronegative cohort members. Every donor gave a peripheral blood sample, and the peripheral blood mononuclear cells from that sample were used for TCR beta sequencing. Genomic DNA extraction from the blood cell samples was performed with the Qiagen DNeasy Blood Extraction Kit. Taken from cysteine to phenylalanine, the CDR3 has 15 residues. Only the CDR3 region is kept as DNA, spanning 45 bases read in frame from base 1. V is cut back by 8 bases and J by 5 bases, with 13 bases in the junction unmatched. As encoded in the germline V gene, CDR1 is SNHLY while CDR2 is FYNNEI.

Sequenced: PBMCs. This sequence originates from a man aged 40-49 years in good health and CMV-seronegative. This receptor chain uses TRBV2 and TRBJ1-2, with TRBD1 identical over 8 junction bases. The CDR3 region has the sequence CASDRGDGGPYGYTF. The sequenced DNA is TGTGCCAGCGACAGGGGCGACGGGGGACCATATGGCTACACCTTC.